This T cell receptor beta chain originates from a study of blood T cell repertoires in COVID-19. Produced via immunoSEQ multiplex PCR; TCRdb's table is partial and in-frame only. The sample contains more than 200,000 clones, 85% to 90% of which appear only once. Per germline, CDR1 SGDLS and CDR2 YYNGEE. Trimming pared 0 bases from V and 6 bases from J, leaving 9 bases between. The CDR3 sequence is 14 residues long. This clone turned up a few times. The chain employs TRBV9 and TRBJ2-2; D unclear. Sequenced material: PBMCs or T cells enriched from blood (not recorded which). The clonotype was recovered from a woman aged 45-60 years who had recovered from COVID-19. The CDR3 DNA is TGTGCCAGCAGCGTAGACGGTCCCCCCGGGGAGCTGTTTTTT. This translates into CASSVDGPPGELFF.